These T cell receptor beta chains were read from a single sample in a study of T cells in Graves' hyperthyroidism and ophthalmopathy. TCRdb reprocessed the multiplex PCR reads via MiXCR and lists one record per CDR3 protein. The sample has about 710,000 distinct CDR3 sequences; 16% are singletons. Source material: blood. The receptors come from a man younger than 35 with Graves' hyperthyroidism. Each CDR3 is given with its conserved first and last residue. Fields, in order: J gene, clone size, D gene, V gene, CDR3 protein, CDR3 DNA. A D gene is named only where the DNA matches it firmly. Where a row states a size, it is once, few, many or the class of an expanded clone; other rows omit it.

TRBJ2-5 few TRBD2 TRBV20-1 CSILAGGRGKTQYF TGCAGTATCTTAGCGGGAGGCCGTGGAAAGACCCAGTACTTC
TRBJ1-5 few NA TRBV3-1 CASSQDGRQPQHF TGTGCCAGCAGCCAAGATGGGCGTCAGCCCCAGCATTTT
TRBJ2-7 many NA TRBV11-2 CASSLTWKDEQYF TGTGCCAGCAGCTTAACTTGGAAGGACGAGCAGTACTTC
TRBJ1-4 few TRBD1 TRBV2 CANSRDRAGTTNEKLFF TGTGCCAACAGCCGGGACAGGGCGGGGACAACTAATGAAAAACTGTTTTTT
TRBJ2-1 many TRBD2 TRBV28 CASSSASGWQFF TGTGCCAGCAGTTCCGCTAGCGGGTGGCAGTTCTTC
TRBJ2-1 many TRBD2 TRBV10-3 CAISEIRLAGGPYNEQFF TGTGCCATCAGTGAGATTCGACTAGCGGGAGGGCCCTACAATGAGCAGTTCTTC
TRBJ2-7 many NA TRBV7-9 CASSFSTGGYEQYF TGTGCCAGCAGCTTTTCGACAGGAGGGTATGAGCAGTACTTC
TRBJ2-1 many TRBD2 TRBV7-2 CASSAWREKQFF TGTGCCAGCAGTGCCTGGCGGGAGAAGCAGTTCTTC
TRBJ1-2 few NA TRBV6-5 CASSYSYRHGYTF TGTGCCAGCAGTTACTCATACAGGCATGGCTACACCTTC
TRBJ1-3 many NA TRBV18 CASSSKNSGNTIYF TGTGCCAGCTCATCTAAGAACTCTGGAAACACCATATATTTT
TRBJ1-1 NA NA TRBV4-3 CASSQDINRRTEAFF TGCGCCAGCAGCCAAGATATAAACAGGCGCACTGAAGCTTTCTTT
TRBJ2-4 NA TRBD1 TRBV2 CASSEDRGHRAKNIQYF TGTGCCAGCAGCGAAGACAGGGGCCATAGAGCCAAAAACATTCAGTACTTC
TRBJ1-2 many NA TRBV18 CASSPLDSYGYTF TGTGCCAGCTCACCCCTCGACTCCTATGGCTACACCTTC
TRBJ2-2 once TRBD2 TRBV20-1 CSARGYGREDTGELFF TGCAGTGCTAGAGGATACGGACGGGAGGACACCGGGGAGCTGTTTTTT
TRBJ2-7 NA NA TRBV9 CASSAPPSYEQYF TGTGCCAGCAGCGCCCCCCCCTCCTACGAGCAGTACTTC
TRBJ2-7 NA TRBD2 TRBV9 CASSLEAGGPEQYF TGTGCCAGCAGCCTCGAAGCGGGAGGCCCCGAGCAGTACTTC
TRBJ1-4 many TRBD1 TRBV30 CAWRREQGQANEKLFF TGTGCCTGGAGGCGCGAACAGGGACAGGCGAATGAAAAACTGTTTTTT
TRBJ2-1 NA NA TRBV27 CASSPGLSQDPSYNEQFF TGTGCCAGCAGCCCCGGACTTTCTCAGGACCCCTCCTACAATGAGCAGTTCTTC
TRBJ2-6 few NA TRBV19 CASSFTGTGANVLTF TGTGCCAGTAGTTTTACAGGGACTGGGGCCAACGTCCTGACTTTC
TRBJ2-2 few NA TRBV15 CATSRMVEGELFF TGTGCCACCAGCAGAATGGTAGAGGGGGAGCTGTTTTTT
TRBJ2-7 many NA TRBV2 CASSEARLSYEQYF TGTGCCAGCAGTGAAGCGCGGCTCTCCTACGAGCAGTACTTC
TRBJ2-3 many NA TRBV2 CASSDEATDTQYF TGTGCCAGCAGTGATGAAGCCACAGATACGCAGTATTTT
TRBJ2-7 NA NA TRBV7-2 CASSVDYSYKQYF TGTGCCAGCAGCGTTGACTACTCCTACAAGCAGTACTTC
TRBJ2-7 few NA TRBV27 CASSFSSSGLFHEQYF TGTGCCAGCAGTTTCTCTAGTTCTGGACTATTCCACGAGCAGTACTTC
TRBJ2-3 NA TRBD1 TRBV4-1 CASSQGSTGVRDTQYF TGCGCCAGCAGCCAAGGAAGTACAGGGGTCAGAGATACGCAGTATTTT
TRBJ1-6 many TRBD1 TRBV27 CASSSRTGGSPLHF TGTGCCAGCAGTTCCCGGACAGGGGGTTCACCCCTCCACTTT
TRBJ2-7 NA NA TRBV12-3/TRBV12-4 CASRLQGFGEQYF TGTGCCAGCAGACTTCAGGGATTTGGGGAGCAGTACTTC
TRBJ1-1 once NA TRBV28 CASTPGVNTEAFF TGTGCCAGCACCCCAGGGGTGAACACTGAAGCTTTCTTT
TRBJ2-7 many TRBD1 TRBV28 CASGTGAYEQYF TGTGCCAGTGGGACAGGGGCCTACGAGCAGTACTTC
TRBJ2-1 many TRBD2 TRBV6-1 CATTSGRIDEQFF TGTGCCACCACTAGCGGGAGGATCGATGAGCAGTTCTTC
TRBJ1-1 many NA TRBV28 CASSSRQVIEAFF TGTGCCAGCAGTTCACGACAGGTGATTGAAGCTTTCTTT
TRBJ1-4 NA TRBD1 TRBV20-1 CSASKGQVNEKLFF TGCAGTGCTTCTAAGGGACAGGTTAATGAAAAACTGTTTTTT
TRBJ2-7 NA TRBD1 TRBV4-3 CASRRTGSSHEQYF TGCGCCAGCAGACGGACAGGGAGTTCACACGAGCAGTACTTC
TRBJ1-1 NA NA TRBV30 CACPRDDTEAFF TGTGCCTGTCCGAGGGATGACACTGAAGCTTTCTTT
TRBJ2-2 many NA TRBV28 CASTSNLGGTGELFF TGTGCCAGCACCTCCAACCTGGGGGGCACCGGGGAGCTGTTTTTT